The source of this TCR beta chain is a study of neoadjuvant anti-PD-1 for oral cavity cancer. The study, taken as a whole, reports: Only a few patients per response group were TCR-analyzed; validation needed.

The sample's time point: after neoadjuvant nivolumab, at surgical resection. The germline V gene has CDR1 MGHRA and CDR2 YSYEKL. Trimming left V 0 bases short and J 1 base short, with 13 bases between. The CDR3 loop spans 16 amino acids. With respect to this clone: Its antigen is not known.

Two replicates per tumor sample, mostly from approximately 4.6 ug of genomic DNA. Sequencing was performed with immunoSEQ multiplex PCR; in TCRdb, only in-frame clones are kept and a portion is missing. In the table there are a few thousand clones, about 57% of which are singletons. The source of this sequence is a person aged 40 to 85 with oral cavity squamous cell carcinoma. The chain joins TRBV4-1 to TRBJ2-7; no clear D. Sample: tumor tissue, taken after nivolumab (anti-PD-1) treatment. In nucleotides, the CDR3 is TGCGCCAGCAGCCAAGAAGTAGGGCAGGCTTCCTACGAGCAGTACTTC. Protein product: CASSQEVGQASYEQYF.